These 25 T cell receptor beta chains share one sample of origin, sequenced in a study of blood T cell repertoires in COVID-19. Clones were read by immunoSEQ multiplex PCR, and TCRdb kept only the in-frame ones, dropping some. Of tens of thousands of clones listed, under 95% were seen once; the top ten hold about 1.5%. Sequenced material: peripheral blood. The receptors originated from a man between 50 and 59 years old with acute or convalescent COVID-19.

The chain carries TRBV6-2 or TRBV6-3 and TRBJ2-4; 9 bases are a match to TRBD2. Losses at the gene ends were 2 bases for V and 7 bases for J; bases not matched to a gene: 12. The CDR3 is 17 residues long. Germline CDR1 reads MNHEY; CDR2 reads SVGEGT. This chain's CDR3 is CASSYEAVGTSFNIQYF. The CDR3 DNA sequence: TGTGCCAGCAGTTACGAGGCTGTGGGGACTAGCTTTAACATTCAGTACTTC.

V usage is TRBV9 and J usage is TRBJ2-7; D possibly corresponds to TRBD2 (6 bases). The CDR3 sequence is 15 residues long. V lost 0 bases, J lost 0 bases, and 10 bases lay in between. Germline V lookup: CDR1 SGDLS, CDR2 YYNGEE. The CDR3 spells CASSVGGKSSYEQYF. The DNA for the CDR3 is TGTGCCAGCAGCGTAGGCGGGAAAAGCTCCTACGAGCAGTACTTC. The variable domain in full, completed from reference TRBV9 and TRBJ2-7, reads DSGVTQTPKHLITATGQRVTLRCSPRSGDLSVYWYQQSLDQGLQFLIQYYNGEERAKGNILERFSAQQFPDLHSELNLSSLELGDSALYFCASSVGGKSSYEQYFGPGTRLTVT.

J is TRBJ2-7 and V is TRBV15; D may be TRBD1 (5 bases). The CDR3 is made up of 13 amino acids. Germline CDR1 and CDR2: LNHNV and YYDKDF (reference sequence). V was shortened by 2 bases and J by 6 bases, with 11 bases between the two germline ends. In DNA form, the CDR3 reads TGTGCCACCAGCAGATCGCAGGGATCCGAGCAGTACTTC. This encodes CATSRSQGSEQYF.

This clone was recorded only once. The rearrangement uses TRBV24-1 and TRBJ2-1; 8 nucleotides match TRBD1. CDR1 is KGHDR and CDR2 is SFDVKD in the germline V gene. The CDR3 totals 15 residues. V shed 3 bases and J 7 bases; nucleotides not matched to a gene: 7. The CDR3 loop is CATSDPGQGQNEQFF. The CDR3 nucleotides are TGTGCCACCAGTGATCCAGGACAGGGTCAAAATGAGCAGTTCTTC.

The rearrangement links TRBV28 to TRBJ2-6, with D maybe TRBD2 (5 bases). Germline V gives CDR1 MDHEN, CDR2 SYDVKM. Trimming pared 8 bases from V and 2 bases from J, leaving 10 bases between. CDR3 size: 14 residues. CDR3 in amino acids: CASRGEPGANVLTF. CDR3 nucleotide sequence: TGTGCCAGCCGGGGAGAGCCTGGGGCCAACGTCCTGACTTTC.

This clone was observed a handful of times. The chain combines TRBV4-1 with TRBJ1-2, with a tentative D call TRBD1 (5 bases). This CDR3 contains 15 residues. The germline gives CDR1 MGHRA, CDR2 YSYEKL. V lost 0 bases to trimming and J lost 8 bases, with 16 bases between them. The CDR3 here is CASSQESREDRGYTF. DNA of the CDR3: TGCGCCAGCAGCCAAGAGTCCAGGGAAGATCGAGGCTACACCTTC.

This chain connects TRBV4-1 to TRBJ2-5, with TRBD2 matching over 7 bases. CDR1 is MGHRA and CDR2 is YSYEKL in the germline V gene. Trimming cost V 4 bases and J 5 bases; bases outside gene matches: 10. CDR3 length: 15 amino acids. The CDR3 DNA follows: TGCGCCAGCAGCCCGACCCGGGGAGGGGCGGAGACCCAGTACTTC. This codes for CASSPTRGGAETQYF.

The chain links TRBV9 to TRBJ2-1; 10 bases agree with TRBD1. The CDR3 is made up of 15 amino acids. CDR1 and CDR2 (germline): SGDLS, YYNGEE. V gave up 3 bases and J gave up 3 bases; unmatched junction bases: 3. CDR3 region: CASSGGTGVYNEQFF. CDR3 DNA sequence: TGTGCCAGCAGCGGAGGGACAGGGGTCTACAATGAGCAGTTCTTC.

The rearrangement joins TRBV28 to TRBJ2-3, with D tentatively TRBD2 (6 bases). There are 13 residues in the CDR3. V gave up 5 bases and J gave up 4 bases, with 10 bases separating them. Germline CDR1 reads MDHEN; CDR2 reads SYDVKM. For the CDR3, the DNA is TGTGCCAGCAGTCGGCGGGATTCAGATACGCAGTATTTT. Protein sequence: CASSRRDSDTQYF.

The V and J genes are TRBV6-5 and TRBJ2-1, with TRBD2 matching over 15 bases. CDR1 and CDR2 (germline): MNHEY, SVGAGI. The CDR3 is made up of 15 amino acids. V dropped 6 bases and J dropped 7; count of bases not matched to a gene: 4. Here the CDR3 DNA reads TGTGCCAGCAGGGGACTAGCGGGGGGTTCGAATGAGCAGTTCTTC. It codes for CASRGLAGGSNEQFF.

V and J are TRBV6-6 and TRBJ2-2, with D unresolved. V lost 2 bases, J lost 5 bases, and 9 bases lay in between. Germline-derived CDR1 and CDR2 are MNHNY and SVGAGI (reference sequence). The CDR3 has 14 amino acids. The CDR3 protein is CASSYMLGTGELFF. DNA of the CDR3: TGTGCCAGCAGTTACATGCTCGGGACCGGGGAGCTGTTTTTT.

The CDR3 spells CASKVAGGWTDTQYF. CDR3 nucleotides: TGTGCCAGCAAAGTAGCGGGGGGGTGGACAGATACGCAGTATTTT. The V call is TRBV7-2, the J call TRBJ2-3; TRBD2 matches 11 bases. The CDR3 has 15 amino acids. The V gene's germline CDR1 is SGHTA and CDR2 FQGNSA. V dropped 7 bases and J dropped 3; count of bases not matched to a gene: 6.

J is TRBJ1-1 and V is TRBV11-2; 9 bases map to TRBD1. V trimming: 5 bases; J trimming: 1 base; junction bases outside the gene matches: 5. Germline CDR1 is SGHAT and CDR2 is FQNNGV. The CDR3 length is 15 residues. DNA for the CDR3: TGTGCCAGCAGCAAACCGGGACAGGGGAACACTGAAGCTTTCTTT. Residues: CASSKPGQGNTEAFF. The complete variable domain, with remaining parts taken from reference TRBV11-2 and TRBJ1-1, reads EAGVAQSPRYKIIEKRQSVAFWCNPISGHATLYWYQQILGQGPKLLIQFQNNGVVDDSQLPKDRFSAERLKGVDSTLKIQPAKLEDSAVYLCASSKPGQGNTEAFFGQGTRLTVV.

V and J are TRBV3-1 (or the pseudogene TRBV3-2) and TRBJ1-5, with D unclear. The CDR3 extends over 13 amino acids. The germline gives CDR1 LGHDT, CDR2 YNNKEL (reference sequence). V shed 0 bases and J shed 7 bases, with 7 bases lying between them. The CDR3 coding sequence is TGTGCCAGCAGCCAAGAGGGCGCGCAGCCCCAGCATTTT. This translates into CASSQEGAQPQHF.

The V call is TRBV28, the J call TRBJ1-4; 10 nucleotides agree with TRBD1. V lost 5 bases to trimming and J lost 6 bases; unmatched junction nucleotides: 6. In germline, CDR1 is MDHEN, CDR2 SYDVKM. The CDR3 totals 15 residues. CDR3 nucleotide sequence: TGTGCCAGCAGTATTCGCGGGACAGGGGATGAAAAACTGTTTTTT. Encoded protein: CASSIRGTGDEKLFF.

The V call is TRBV7-9, the J call TRBJ2-3; 12 bases fit TRBD2. This CDR3 has 15 residues. Trimming at V came to 4 bases and at J to 3 bases, leaving 2 bases not matched to a gene. Germline V gene sequence: CDR1 SEHNR, CDR2 FQNEAQ (reference sequence). The CDR3 nucleotides read TGTGCCAGCAGCTACGGGACTAGCGGGACAGATACGCAGTATTTT. It encodes CASSYGTSGTDTQYF.

This chain uses TRBV2 with TRBJ2-7, with D maybe TRBD1 (6 bases). The germline gives CDR1 SNHLY, CDR2 FYNNEI. V dropped 3 bases and J dropped 4 bases, with 13 bases sitting between them. CDR3 length: 14 residues. The CDR3 region has the DNA TGTGCCAGCAGTGATCATGGGGGCCAGTACGAGCAGTACTTC. Translated: CASSDHGGQYEQYF.

The V and J genes are TRBV10-3 and TRBJ2-1, with D unresolved. CDR1 is ENHRY, CDR2 SYGVKD, per germline. V lost 0 bases, J lost 8 bases, and 11 bases lay in between. The CDR3 is 14 residues long. The CDR3 sequence is CAISESTLRDEQFF. The CDR3 nucleotides read TGTGCCATCAGTGAGTCGACTCTACGTGATGAGCAGTTCTTC.

This clone was observed a single time. The V and J genes are TRBV21-1 and TRBJ2-7; the table names TRBD2, a call not compared with the DNA. TRBV21-1 is an annotated pseudogene. The CDR3 consists of 14 residues. The chain's CDR3 is CASRSGAGGNEQYF. The CDR3 DNA reads as TGTGCCAGCCGAAGTGGGGCGGGAGGTAACGAGCAGTACTTC.

The chain employs TRBV7-2 and TRBJ1-3; D may be TRBD1 (5 bases). The length of the CDR3 is 15 residues. Germline values: CDR1 SGHTA, CDR2 FQGNSA. The V and J ends lost 5 bases and 3 bases respectively, with 14 bases between them. The CDR3 nucleotides are TGTGCCAGCAGCAATCAAGGGGTGGTTGGAAACACCATATATTTT. Its translation: CASSNQGVVGNTIYF.

The rearrangement links TRBV27 to TRBJ2-1; tentative D call: TRBD1 (6 bases). Trimming took off 2 bases at V and 6 bases at J, with 11 bases between the two ends. CDR3 length: 14 amino acids. Germline V lookup: CDR1 MNHEY, CDR2 SMNVEV (reference sequence). Written as DNA, the CDR3 is TGTGCCAGCAGTTTAGGGACACGCGGCAATGAGCAGTTCTTC. This codes for CASSLGTRGNEQFF.

This chain connects TRBV5-1 to TRBJ2-3; the D is unclear. The germline CDR1 and CDR2 sequences are SGHRS and YFSETQ. The CDR3 is 14 amino acids. V was shortened by 2 bases and J by 2 bases, with 9 bases between the two germline ends. Here the CDR3 DNA reads TGCGCCAGCAGCTTTCTGACTTCCACAGATACGCAGTATTTT. Translated, it gives CASSFLTSTDTQYF.

The V gene is TRBV11-2, the J gene TRBJ2-1; possible D gene TRBD1, 6 bases. The V end lost 0 bases, the J end lost 5 bases, and 11 bases lay between the germline ends. The CDR3 length is 15 residues. The germline gives CDR1 SGHAT, CDR2 FQNNGV. The CDR3 DNA follows: TGTGCCAGCAGCTTAGAGGATTCAGGGGACAATGAGCAGTTCTTC. This gives the protein CASSLEDSGDNEQFF.

This sequence joins TRBV28 and TRBJ2-1; D perhaps matches TRBD1 (6 bases). V gave up 5 bases and J gave up 4 bases, with 15 bases separating them. This CDR3 contains 15 residues. The germline gives CDR1 MDHEN, CDR2 SYDVKM. CDR3 sequence reads: CASSTRTTGYNEQFF. The CDR3 DNA reads as TGTGCCAGCAGTACGAGAACAACAGGGTACAATGAGCAGTTCTTC.

The chain joins TRBV4-1 to TRBJ1-4; 8 nucleotides agree with TRBD1. V dropped 4 bases and J dropped 8; count of bases not matched to a gene: 12. The CDR3 runs 16 residues. From germline, CDR1 is MGHRA and CDR2 YSYEKL. This chain's CDR3 is CASSPTPGQVKEKLFF. The CDR3 region has the DNA TGCGCCAGCAGCCCCACTCCGGGACAGGTCAAAGAAAAACTGTTTTTT.